This T cell receptor beta chain was profiled in a study of response to subunit inactivated influenza vaccine. CDR3 length: 13 amino acids. CDR1 is SGHRS and CDR2 is YFSETQ in the germline V gene. V lost 3 bases, J lost 7 bases, and 14 bases lay in between. TCRdb recomputed calls from the RT-PCR reads with MiXCR, one row per CDR3 protein. The sample shows some 640,000 distinct CDR3 sequences, about 14% of them seen only once. This clonotype was observed once. Its target is not known. Broader study findings: Authors suggested few new T cells are recruited by each seasonal influenza vaccination.

The sequencing here drew on PBMCs from blood, taken 14 to 15 days before vaccination. This clonotype was sampled from a man in his fifties who received an inactivated influenza vaccine. The V and J genes are TRBV5-1 and TRBJ2-7, with D perhaps matching TRBD2 (5 bases). CDR3 DNA sequence: TGCGCCAGCAGCTGGATGGACTCTTTGGAGCAGTACTTC. This gives the protein CASSWMDSLEQYF. Variable domain in full (rest from reference TRBV5-1 and TRBJ2-7): KAGVTQTPRYLIKTRGQQVTLSCSPISGHRSVSWYQQTPGQGLQFLFEYFSETQRNKGNFPGRFSGRQFSNSRSEMNVSTLELGDSALYLCASSWMDSLEQYFGPGTRLTVT.